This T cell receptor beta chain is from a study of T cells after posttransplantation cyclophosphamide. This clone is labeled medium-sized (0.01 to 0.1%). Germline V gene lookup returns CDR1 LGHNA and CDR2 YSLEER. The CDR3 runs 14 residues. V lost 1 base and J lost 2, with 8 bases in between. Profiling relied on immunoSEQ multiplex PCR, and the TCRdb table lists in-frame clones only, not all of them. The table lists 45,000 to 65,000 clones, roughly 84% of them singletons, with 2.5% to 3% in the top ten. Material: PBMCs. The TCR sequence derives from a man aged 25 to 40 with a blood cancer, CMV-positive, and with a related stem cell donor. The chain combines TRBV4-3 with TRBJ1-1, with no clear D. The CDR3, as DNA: TGCGCCAGCAGCCAAGGAGGTTTCAACACTGAAGCTTTCTTT. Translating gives CASSQGGFNTEAFF.